Presented here are 8 T cell receptor beta chains from one specimen sequenced in a study of technical replicates of blood from several donors. Only in-frame clones appear in the TCRdb table, and some are missing; sequencing was by immunoSEQ multiplex PCR. Of about 64,000 clones detected, roughly 90% appear once; the ten largest clones hold approximately 4.7%. What was sequenced was PBMCs. The receptors shown here come from a human donor in good health. Some clones in this sample may be carry-over from other donors' samples.

The genes are TRBV9 and TRBJ1-2; possibly TRBD1 for D (5 bases). This CDR3 has 14 amino acids. Trimming pared 0 bases from V and 0 bases from J, leaving 6 bases between. Germline assignment: CDR1 SGDLS and CDR2 YYNGEE. As DNA, the CDR3 is TGTGCCAGCAGCGTAGCGACAGCTAACTATGGCTACACCTTC. It specifies CASSVATANYGYTF.

The J gene is TRBJ2-1, the V gene TRBV2; TRBD2 aligns across 8 bases. J gave up 0 bases and V 3 bases, and 10 bases lay outside the gene matches. CDR1 SNHLY and CDR2 FYNNEI come from the germline V gene. The CDR3 runs 18 residues. The CDR3 protein is CASSDPSGPGSSYNEQFF. CDR3 nucleotides: TGTGCCAGCAGTGATCCTAGCGGGCCCGGAAGCTCCTACAATGAGCAGTTCTTC. The full variable domain, its missing parts supplied by reference TRBV2 and TRBJ2-1, is EPEVTQTPSHQVTQMGQEVILRCVPISNHLYFYWYRQILGQKVEFLVSFYNNEISEKSEIFDDQFSVERPDGSNFTLKIRSTKLEDSAMYFCASSDPSGPGSSYNEQFFGPGTRLTVL.

CDR3 nucleotide sequence: TGTGCCAGCAGCCAAGATCGGCCAGGGGGAGTTTATAATTCACCCCTCCACTTT. Protein: CASSQDRPGGVYNSPLHF. J is TRBJ1-6 and V is TRBV4-2; 7 bases align to TRBD1. The V gene end was trimmed by 0 bases and the J gene end by 4 bases; junction bases not matched to a gene: 9. The CDR3 has 18 residues. CDR1 and CDR2 (germline): LGHNA, YNFKEQ.

The rearrangement links TRBV6-1 to TRBJ2-7; a possible D gene is TRBD1 (6 bases). Germline V gene sequence: CDR1 MNHNS, CDR2 SASEGT. The CDR3 has 17 residues. The ends were cut back, 0 bases at V and 0 bases at J, with 15 bases in the middle. The CDR3, as DNA: TGTGCCAGCAGTGAAGCGGGGGCAGGAATGCACTCCTACGAGCAGTACTTC. Protein product: CASSEAGAGMHSYEQYF.

V and J are TRBV2 and TRBJ1-6, with D perhaps matching TRBD1 (6 bases). In germline, CDR1 is SNHLY, CDR2 FYNNEI. The CDR3 covers 14 residues. The V gene lost 6 bases and the J gene lost 10 bases, with 16 bases spanning the gap. CDR3 nucleotide sequence: TGTGCCAGCAGATCGACAGGAGTCGGATCACCCCTCCACTTT. This encodes CASRSTGVGSPLHF.

This CDR3 is CASSSPVGLAGSSYEQYF. DNA of the CDR3: TGTGCCAGCAGCTCACCCGTAGGGCTAGCGGGTTCCTCCTACGAGCAGTACTTC. This chain links TRBV11-2 with TRBJ2-7; the match to TRBD2 covers 8 bases. The germline V gene has CDR1 SGHAT and CDR2 FQNNGV. This CDR3 is 18 amino acids long. With 4 bases clipped from V and 0 bases from J, the junction kept 14 bases outside the gene matches.

V and J are TRBV9 and TRBJ2-7, with 7 bases matching TRBD2. The V gene end was trimmed by 4 bases and the J gene end by 5 bases; junction bases not matched to a gene: 12. This CDR3 has 15 residues. Per germline, CDR1 SGDLS and CDR2 YYNGEE. The CDR3 protein is CASSPPGRVVDEQYF. Here the CDR3 DNA reads TGTGCCAGCAGCCCCCCGGGGAGGGTGGTAGACGAGCAGTACTTC.

V gene TRBV19 combines with J gene TRBJ2-4, with 8 bases identical to TRBD2. The CDR3 totals 14 residues. Trimming cost V 7 bases and J 4 bases; bases outside gene matches: 6. Germline-derived CDR1 and CDR2 are LNHDA and SQIVND (reference sequence). CDR3 in amino acids: CASIQAGEKNIQYF. Here the CDR3 DNA reads TGTGCCAGTATTCAAGCGGGGGAGAAAAACATTCAGTACTTC. The full variable domain, in which reference TRBV19 and TRBJ2-4 provide the parts outside the CDR3, is DGGITQSPKYLFRKEGQNVTLSCEQNLNHDAMYWYRQDPGQGLRLIYYSQIVNDFQKGDIAEGYSVSREKKESFPLTVTSAQKNPTAFYLCASIQAGEKNIQYFGAGTRLSVL.